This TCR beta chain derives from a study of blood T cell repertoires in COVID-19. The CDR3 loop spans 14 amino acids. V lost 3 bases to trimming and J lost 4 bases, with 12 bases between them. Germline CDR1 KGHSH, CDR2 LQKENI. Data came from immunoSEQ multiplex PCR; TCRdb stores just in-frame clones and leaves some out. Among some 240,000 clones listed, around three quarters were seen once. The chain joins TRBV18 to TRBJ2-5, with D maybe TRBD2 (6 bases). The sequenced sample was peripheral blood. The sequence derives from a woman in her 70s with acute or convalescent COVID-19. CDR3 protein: CASSPLETRETQYF. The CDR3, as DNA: TGTGCCAGCTCACCGCTTGAGACTAGAGAGACCCAGTACTTC.